What follows are 24 T cell receptor beta chains derived from one specimen sequenced in a study of blood T cell repertoires in COVID-19. The repertoire was sequenced with immunoSEQ multiplex PCR; TCRdb's copy has only in-frame clones and lacks some. The data contain 140,000 or so clones, about 86% of them seen just once; the ten biggest clones take up around 8%. Sequencing was carried out using peripheral blood. These receptors were collected from a human donor in a cohort sampled during active COVID-19.

The chain carries TRBV11-2 and TRBJ2-1; 10 bases align to TRBD1. The CDR3 is 16 residues long. The V segment lost 4 bases and the J segment 6 bases; nucleotides outside the gene matches: 9. The V gene's germline CDR1 is SGHAT and CDR2 FQNNGV. In DNA, the CDR3 is TGTGCCAGCAGCTGGCAGGGACAGGGGTACTCCAATGAGCAGTTCTTC. Protein sequence: CASSWQGQGYSNEQFF.

The chain combines TRBV29-1 with TRBJ2-7; 9 positions match TRBD1. Per the germline V gene, CDR1 is SQVTM and CDR2 is ANQGSEA. V lost 6 bases, J lost 1 base, and 13 bases stayed unmatched. The length of the CDR3 is 16 residues. In nucleotides, the CDR3 is TGCAGCGTACTGGCCATCACAGGGGGCCGATCCTACGAGCAGTACTTC. Translation: CSVLAITGGRSYEQYF.

This rearrangement joins TRBV5-1 to TRBJ2-7; D remains ambiguous. The CDR3 length is 14 residues. Germline CDR1 SGHRS, CDR2 YFSETQ. V lost 1 base to trimming and J lost 1 base, with 9 bases between them. The DNA for the CDR3 is TGCGCCAGCAGCTTGACGCTCCGGTCCTACGAGCAGTACTTC. Its protein product is CASSLTLRSYEQYF. The full variable domain, with the rest looked up from reference TRBV5-1 and TRBJ2-7, is KAGVTQTPRYLIKTRGQQVTLSCSPISGHRSVSWYQQTPGQGLQFLFEYFSETQRNKGNFPGRFSGRQFSNSRSEMNVSTLELGDSALYLCASSLTLRSYEQYFGPGTRLTVT.

The CDR3 protein is CASSQSGGSYNEQFF. The CDR3 DNA sequence: TGTGCCAGCTCACAGTCAGGGGGCTCCTACAATGAGCAGTTCTTC. The chain couples TRBV18 to TRBJ2-1; TRBD1 matches 7 bases. Germline trimming cut 4 bases from V and 0 bases from J; bases unmatched to any gene: 3. Germline V gene sequence: CDR1 KGHSH, CDR2 LQKENI. The CDR3 extends over 15 amino acids.

V is TRBV5-4 and J is TRBJ1-6; possibly TRBD1 for D (5 bases). Looked up from germline, CDR1 is SGHNT and CDR2 is YYREEE (reference sequence). Between the trimmed V and J ends, which lost 0 bases and 9 bases, there was a span of 16 bases. The CDR3 has 16 residues. Here the CDR3 reads CASSLVGAGPGSPLHF. The CDR3, as DNA: TGTGCCAGCAGCTTGGTTGGGGCCGGCCCAGGTTCACCCCTCCACTTT.

This clone has a handful of counts. The rearrangement uses TRBV7-9 and TRBJ2-7; 9 nucleotides agree with TRBD1. Per germline, CDR1 SEHNR and CDR2 FQNEAQ (reference sequence). The CDR3 extends over 18 amino acids. After removal of 4 bases from V and 0 bases from J, the junction contained 13 bases not matched to a gene. CDR3: CASSSPGQGKLSSYEQYF. The CDR3 coding sequence is TGTGCCAGCAGCTCGCCGGGACAGGGAAAACTAAGCTCCTACGAGCAGTACTTC.

The genes are TRBV2 and TRBJ1-6; 9 bases are a match to TRBD1. The CDR3 sequence is 16 residues long. Germline V lookup: CDR1 SNHLY, CDR2 FYNNEI. The trim removed 6 bases at V and 2 bases at J, leaving 5 bases unmatched. CDR3 region: CASSLQGATYNSPLHF. CDR3 nucleotide sequence: TGTGCCAGCAGCTTACAGGGGGCAACCTATAATTCACCCCTCCACTTT.

This clone was seen a few times. The J gene is TRBJ1-1, the V gene TRBV3-1 (or the pseudogene TRBV3-2); 8 positions match TRBD1. The CDR3 length is 13 residues. Germline V CDR1 and CDR2: LGHDT, YNNKEL (reference sequence). V was pared by 6 bases and J by 4 bases, with 4 bases of the junction left unmatched. The CDR3 DNA follows: TGTGCCAGCAGAACAGGGGGGGTCACTGAAGCTTTCTTT. Its translation: CASRTGGVTEAFF.

This clone was picked up one time. The J gene is TRBJ2-5, the V gene TRBV4-2; TRBD2 agrees at 7 bases. The germline V gene has CDR1 LGHNA and CDR2 YNFKEQ. Trimming took 1 base from V and 3 from J; bases not matched to a gene: 8. The CDR3 has 16 residues. CDR3 sequence: CASSQGAGDTEETQYF. The CDR3 DNA reads TGTGCCAGCAGCCAAGGGGCGGGGGATACAGAAGAGACCCAGTACTTC.

The sample holds one count of this clone. The chain has TRBV5-1 and TRBJ2-3, with 7 bases lining up with TRBD1. Germline-derived CDR1 and CDR2 are SGHRS and YFSETQ. J gave up 1 base and V 6 bases, and 8 bases lay outside the gene matches. The CDR3 spans 15 residues. CDR3 sequence: CASTKGGLGTDTQYF. The CDR3 coding sequence is TGCGCCAGCACCAAAGGGGGCTTGGGCACAGATACGCAGTATTTT.

The chain recombines TRBV11-2 with TRBJ1-2; 7 bases agree with TRBD1. The CDR3 contains 13 residues. Germline lookup yields CDR1 SGHAT and CDR2 FQNNGV. The J segment lost 7 bases and the V segment lost 5 bases, leaving 7 bases of the junction unmatched. Here the CDR3 reads CASSRKGASGYTF. The CDR3 bases are TGTGCCAGCAGCCGGAAGGGGGCGAGTGGCTACACCTTC.

This chain uses TRBV6-5 with TRBJ1-1, with D maybe TRBD1 (6 bases). The CDR3 spans 13 residues. CDR1 is MNHEY, CDR2 SVGAGI, per germline. Between the trimmed V and J ends, which lost 8 bases and 4 bases, there was a span of 14 bases. The CDR3 loop is CASLGQGRTEAFF. The CDR3 coding sequence is TGTGCCAGCCTAGGGCAGGGGCGCACTGAAGCTTTCTTT.

The table lists this clone with many counts. The rearrangement joins TRBV4-2 to TRBJ1-3, with D maybe TRBD1 (5 bases). This CDR3 has 21 amino acids. The V gene lost 4 bases and the J gene lost 0 bases, with 28 bases spanning the gap. Germline V CDR1 and CDR2: LGHNA, YNFKEQ. The chain's CDR3 is CASSLEKRASGSYHSGNTIYF. For the CDR3, the DNA is TGTGCCAGCAGCCTAGAGAAGCGGGCTTCAGGGAGTTACCACTCTGGAAACACCATATATTTT.

The V call is TRBV15, the J call TRBJ2-5; 11 nucleotides align to TRBD2. Germline V gene data show CDR1 as LNHNV and CDR2 as YYDKDF (reference sequence). Trimming cost V 1 base and J 5 bases; bases outside gene matches: 12. The CDR3 is 18 residues long. The CDR3 sequence: CATSRGRLAGGPGETQYF. CDR3 DNA: TGTGCCACCAGCAGAGGTCGGTTAGCGGGGGGGCCGGGGGAGACCCAGTACTTC.

The rearrangement links TRBV27 to TRBJ1-4; D is perhaps TRBD1 (5 bases). This CDR3 is built from 15 residues. Germline assignment: CDR1 MNHEY and CDR2 SMNVEV (reference sequence). The ends were cut back, 4 bases at V and 5 bases at J, with 14 bases in the middle. CDR3 residues: CASSWWGRTNEKLFF. The CDR3, as DNA: TGTGCCAGCAGTTGGTGGGGCAGAACGAATGAAAAACTGTTTTTT.

The chain joins TRBV5-1 to TRBJ2-1; a weak D match, TRBD1 (5 bases). The V end lost 4 bases, the J end lost 1 base, and 9 bases lay between the germline ends. Germline V gives CDR1 SGHRS, CDR2 YFSETQ. The CDR3 covers 14 residues. CDR3 nucleotide sequence: TGCGCCAGCAGCGCGTCAGGGTCCTACAATGAGCAGTTCTTC. This gives the protein CASSASGSYNEQFF.

The chain carries TRBV18 and TRBJ2-5; 10 nucleotides match TRBD1. With 1 base clipped from V and 4 bases from J, the junction kept 0 bases outside the gene matches. The CDR3 runs to 14 residues. Germline V gene lookup returns CDR1 KGHSH and CDR2 LQKENI. The DNA of the CDR3 is TGTGCCAGCTCACCACGGACAGGGGGAGAGACCCAGTACTTC. Its protein is CASSPRTGGETQYF.

In its sample, this clone was seen a few times. The V gene is TRBV7-2, the J gene TRBJ2-3; the D gene is possibly TRBD2 (5 bases). The CDR3 runs to 15 residues. Trimming took off 5 bases at V and 2 bases at J, with 14 bases between the two ends. Germline CDR1 SGHTA, CDR2 FQGNSA. The CDR3 coding sequence is TGTGCCAGCAGCATGCAAGGACTGAACACAGATACGCAGTATTTT. This encodes CASSMQGLNTDTQYF.

The chain links TRBV19 to TRBJ2-2, with 7 bases lining up with TRBD1. The germline V gene encodes CDR1 LNHDA and CDR2 SQIVND (reference sequence). The CDR3 runs 15 residues. V lost 5 bases and J lost 4; bases outside the gene matches: 7. The CDR3 bases are TGTGCCAGTAGTGTCGACAGGGCTAGCACCGGGGAGCTGTTTTTT. Protein product: CASSVDRASTGELFF.

This clone was seen just once. This sequence joins TRBV6-6 and TRBJ1-4; 7 bases are a match to TRBD1. CDR3 length: 14 amino acids. CDR1 MNHNY and CDR2 SVGAGI come from the germline V gene (reference sequence). Trimming cost V 3 bases and J 7 bases; bases outside gene matches: 5. Here the CDR3 DNA reads TGTGCCAGCAGTTATCGGCAGGGGGTTGAAAAACTGTTTTTT. This gives the protein CASSYRQGVEKLFF.

The gene calls are TRBV4-1 and TRBJ2-1, with D possibly being TRBD2 (6 bases). The V gene lost 0 bases and the J gene lost 1 base, with 19 bases spanning the gap. The CDR3 sequence is 19 residues long. The germline gives CDR1 MGHRA, CDR2 YSYEKL. CDR3 residues: CASSQDVQALGRSYNEQFF. The CDR3 nucleotides are TGCGCCAGCAGCCAAGATGTCCAGGCCCTTGGGAGGTCCTACAATGAGCAGTTCTTC.

The V call is TRBV15, the J call TRBJ1-5; D remains ambiguous. Trimming left V 1 base short and J 7 bases short, with 20 bases between. Per the germline V gene, CDR1 is LNHNV and CDR2 is YYDKDF (reference sequence). CDR3 length: 17 residues. The CDR3, as DNA: TGTGCCACCAGCAGAGTGGACTGGGGTCTCATCAACCAGCCCCAGCATTTT. It encodes CATSRVDWGLINQPQHF.

The chain carries TRBV6-1 and TRBJ1-6; D is uncertain. Germline CDR1 and CDR2: MNHNS and SASEGT. This CDR3 spans 15 amino acids. Trimming stripped 3 bases from V and 0 bases from J, with 6 bases between. Here the CDR3 reads CASSERYSYNSPLHF. In nucleotides, the CDR3 is TGTGCCAGCAGTGAGAGGTACTCCTATAATTCACCCCTCCACTTT.

The V gene is TRBV4-1, the J gene TRBJ1-3; D call uncertain. V was shortened by 0 bases and J by 3 bases, with 15 bases between the two germline ends. CDR3 length: 17 amino acids. Germline CDR1 reads MGHRA; CDR2 reads YSYEKL. For the CDR3, the DNA is TGCGCCAGCAGCCAAGATTTTGCGGGCCTTGGTGGAAACACCATATATTTT. It codes for CASSQDFAGLGGNTIYF.